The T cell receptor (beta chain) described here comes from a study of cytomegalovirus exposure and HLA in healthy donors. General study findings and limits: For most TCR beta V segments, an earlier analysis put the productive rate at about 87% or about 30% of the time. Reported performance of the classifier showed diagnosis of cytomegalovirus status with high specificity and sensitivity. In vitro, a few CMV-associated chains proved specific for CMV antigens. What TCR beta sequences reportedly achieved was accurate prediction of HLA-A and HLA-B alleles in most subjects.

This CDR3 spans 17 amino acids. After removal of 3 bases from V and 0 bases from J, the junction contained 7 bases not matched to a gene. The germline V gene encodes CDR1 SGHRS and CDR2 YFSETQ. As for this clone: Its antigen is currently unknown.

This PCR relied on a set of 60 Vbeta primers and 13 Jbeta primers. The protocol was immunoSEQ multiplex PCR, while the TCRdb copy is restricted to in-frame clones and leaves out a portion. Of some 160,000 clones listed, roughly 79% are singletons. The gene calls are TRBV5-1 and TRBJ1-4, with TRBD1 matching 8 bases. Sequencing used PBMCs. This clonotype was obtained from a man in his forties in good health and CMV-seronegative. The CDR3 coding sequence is TGCGCCAGCAGCTCAGGACAGGGACAATCAACTAATGAAAAACTGTTTTTT. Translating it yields CASSSGQGQSTNEKLFF.